Listed below are T cell receptor beta chains from one sample, sequenced in a study of T cells in Graves' hyperthyroidism and ophthalmopathy. One entry per CDR3 protein, called by TCRdb with MiXCR from the multiplex PCR reads. The sample comprises more than 550,000 distinct CDR3 sequences, roughly 17% of which are singletons, and around a sixth rests with the top ten. The sequencing input was blood. All receptors come from a man in his fifties or sixties with Graves' hyperthyroidism. Each CDR3 is given with its conserved first and last residue. D genes are given only for firm matches. Clone size, where shown, is once, few, many, or a class for clones that have expanded.

CDR3 length: 14; D gene: TRBD1; clone size: many; V gene: TRBV2; J gene: TRBJ1-1; CDR3 DNA: TGTGCCAGCAGACCGGGACAGACCCCCCATGAAGCTTTCTTT; CDR3 protein: CASRPGQTPHEAFF
CDR3 length: 17; D gene: NA; clone size: many; V gene: TRBV28; J gene: TRBJ2-3; CDR3 DNA: TGTGCCAGCAGTCCCCGGAGAGGGCGGGGAAGCACAGATACGCAGTATTTT; CDR3 protein: CASSPRRGRGSTDTQYF
CDR3 length: 16; D gene: TRBD1; clone size: few; V gene: TRBV30; J gene: TRBJ1-1; CDR3 DNA: TGTGCCTGTAGAGCCGGGACAGGGGGCGTTGGTAGTGAAGCTTTCTTT; CDR3 protein: CACRAGTGGVGSEAFF
CDR3 length: 14; D gene: NA; clone size: NA; V gene: TRBV20-1; J gene: TRBJ1-3; CDR3 DNA: TGCAGTGCTAGAGCGGGGGGTAATGGAAACACCATATATTTT; CDR3 protein: CSARAGGNGNTIYF
CDR3 length: 15; D gene: TRBD1; clone size: few; V gene: TRBV5-1; J gene: TRBJ1-1; CDR3 DNA: TGCGCCAGCAGCTCCCCCGGACAGGGGGCTTCTGAAGCTTTCTTT; CDR3 protein: CASSSPGQGASEAFF
CDR3 length: 14; D gene: TRBD1; clone size: NA; V gene: TRBV18; J gene: TRBJ2-5; CDR3 DNA: TGTGCCAGCTCACAACTAGGGGGCGAGGAGACCCAGTACTTC; CDR3 protein: CASSQLGGEETQYF
CDR3 length: 20; D gene: TRBD2; clone size: NA; V gene: TRBV24-1; J gene: TRBJ2-5; CDR3 DNA: TGTGCCACCAGTGATATAGCTTCCGGGACTAGCGGGAGGGCCCAAGAGACCCAGTACTTC; CDR3 protein: CATSDIASGTSGRAQETQYF
CDR3 length: 13; D gene: NA; clone size: few; V gene: TRBV3-1; J gene: TRBJ2-1; CDR3 DNA: TGTGCCAGCAGCCTCCTAGGGAAGAATGAGCAGTTCTTC; CDR3 protein: CASSLLGKNEQFF
CDR3 length: 17; D gene: TRBD2; clone size: few; V gene: TRBV7-3; J gene: TRBJ2-1; CDR3 DNA: TGTGCCAGCAGCTTAATAGTGACGACTAGCTCCTTCGATGAGCAGTTCTTC; CDR3 protein: CASSLIVTTSSFDEQFF
CDR3 length: 15; D gene: NA; clone size: NA; V gene: TRBV7-8; J gene: TRBJ1-5; CDR3 DNA: TGTGCCAGCAGCCATGACTGGAATAGCAATCAGCCCCAGCATTTT; CDR3 protein: CASSHDWNSNQPQHF
CDR3 length: 15; D gene: NA; clone size: NA; V gene: TRBV14; J gene: TRBJ2-3; CDR3 DNA: TGTGCCAGCAGCCGCCAAGTGGGCGGCACAGATACGCAGTATTTT; CDR3 protein: CASSRQVGGTDTQYF
CDR3 length: 16; D gene: TRBD1; clone size: NA; V gene: TRBV5-1; J gene: TRBJ2-2; CDR3 DNA: TGCGCCAGCACACGATCGGGACAGGGTACCACCGGGGAGCTGTTTTTT; CDR3 protein: CASTRSGQGTTGELFF
CDR3 length: 12; D gene: NA; clone size: many; V gene: TRBV24-1; J gene: TRBJ2-1; CDR3 DNA: TGTGCCACCAGTGACCCCGGGACGGGGCAGTTCTTC; CDR3 protein: CATSDPGTGQFF
CDR3 length: 18; D gene: NA; clone size: few; V gene: TRBV24-1; J gene: TRBJ2-2; CDR3 DNA: TGTGCCACCAGTGACCGCTCCGGGACACCAACGAACACCGGGGAGCTGTTTTTT; CDR3 protein: CATSDRSGTPTNTGELFF
CDR3 length: 12; D gene: NA; clone size: many; V gene: TRBV29-1; J gene: TRBJ2-5; CDR3 DNA: TGCAGCGTTTGGGCAACCCAAGAGACCCAGTACTTC; CDR3 protein: CSVWATQETQYF
CDR3 length: 16; D gene: TRBD2; clone size: many; V gene: TRBV28; J gene: TRBJ2-7; CDR3 DNA: TGTGCCAGCAGCGACTCCGGACTAGCGGGACGCTACGAGCAGTACTTC; CDR3 protein: CASSDSGLAGRYEQYF
CDR3 length: 13; D gene: NA; clone size: many; V gene: TRBV7-9; J gene: TRBJ1-1; CDR3 DNA: TGTGCCAGCAGCTCGGATTTAGGCACTGAAGCTTTCTTT; CDR3 protein: CASSSDLGTEAFF
CDR3 length: 14; D gene: TRBD2; clone size: NA; V gene: TRBV28; J gene: TRBJ2-5; CDR3 DNA: TGTGCCAGCAGTTTACCGGGAGGAAGAGAGACCCAGTACTTC; CDR3 protein: CASSLPGGRETQYF
CDR3 length: 14; D gene: TRBD2; clone size: many; V gene: TRBV7-2; J gene: TRBJ2-7; CDR3 DNA: TGTGCCAGCAGCTCCACGGGACTAGCGGGAGAGCAGTACTTC; CDR3 protein: CASSSTGLAGEQYF
CDR3 length: 15; D gene: NA; clone size: NA; V gene: TRBV25-1; J gene: TRBJ1-6; CDR3 DNA: TGTGCCAGCAGTGAATTCCAGGGCTATAATTCACCCCTCCACTTT; CDR3 protein: CASSEFQGYNSPLHF
CDR3 length: 13; D gene: NA; clone size: NA; V gene: TRBV18; J gene: TRBJ1-2; CDR3 DNA: TGTGCCAGCTCACCAGTGGCAGCGCATGGCTACACCTTC; CDR3 protein: CASSPVAAHGYTF
CDR3 length: 16; D gene: TRBD1; clone size: NA; V gene: TRBV11-3; J gene: TRBJ2-1; CDR3 DNA: TGTGCCAGCAGCTCCCTCCGGACAGGGGTTGTCGGTGAGCAGTTCTTC; CDR3 protein: CASSSLRTGVVGEQFF
CDR3 length: 15; D gene: NA; clone size: many; V gene: TRBV11-2; J gene: TRBJ2-2; CDR3 DNA: TGTGCCAGCAGCTTAGTCGGGGGTGTGCCCGGGGAGCTGTTTTTT; CDR3 protein: CASSLVGGVPGELFF
CDR3 length: 14; D gene: TRBD1; clone size: few; V gene: TRBV7-3; J gene: TRBJ1-1; CDR3 DNA: TGTGCCAGCAGCTCAACAGGGGGAATCACTGAAGCTTTCTTT; CDR3 protein: CASSSTGGITEAFF
CDR3 length: 13; D gene: NA; clone size: NA; V gene: TRBV29-1; J gene: TRBJ2-7; CDR3 DNA: TGCAGCGTTGAGAAGGGACGAACTAAGGAGCAGTACTTC; CDR3 protein: CSVEKGRTKEQYF
CDR3 length: 14; D gene: NA; clone size: many; V gene: TRBV10-3; J gene: TRBJ2-5; CDR3 DNA: TGTGCCATCAGTGGCGGGACTTTCCAAGAGACCCAGTACTTC; CDR3 protein: CAISGGTFQETQYF
CDR3 length: 16; D gene: NA; clone size: NA; V gene: TRBV4-2; J gene: TRBJ2-1; CDR3 DNA: TGTGCCAGCAGCCAAGCTTTTTGGGAGTCGGATGATGAGCAGTTCTTC; CDR3 protein: CASSQAFWESDDEQFF
CDR3 length: 16; D gene: NA; clone size: many; V gene: TRBV28; J gene: TRBJ2-3; CDR3 DNA: TGTGCCAGCAGTTCCCCAGGGGACTGGGAGACAGATACGCAGTATTTT; CDR3 protein: CASSSPGDWETDTQYF
CDR3 length: 16; D gene: TRBD2; clone size: NA; V gene: TRBV20-1; J gene: TRBJ2-2; CDR3 DNA: TGCAGTGCTAGAGTGAATAGCGGGAGGGTTACCGGGGAGCTGTTTTTT; CDR3 protein: CSARVNSGRVTGELFF
CDR3 length: 15; D gene: TRBD1; clone size: NA; V gene: TRBV6-2/TRBV6-3; J gene: TRBJ1-4; CDR3 DNA: TGTGCCAGCAGTACCCGGGACAGGTTGGACGAAAAACTGTTTTTT; CDR3 protein: CASSTRDRLDEKLFF
CDR3 length: 17; D gene: TRBD1; clone size: many; V gene: TRBV9; J gene: TRBJ1-3; CDR3 DNA: TGTGCCAGCAGCCCATTCAATACCAGGGGGTCGGCCGGCACCATATATTTT; CDR3 protein: CASSPFNTRGSAGTIYF
CDR3 length: 16; D gene: TRBD1; clone size: few; V gene: TRBV27; J gene: TRBJ1-5; CDR3 DNA: TGTGCCAGCAGCCAGACAGGGGGCGCGAGCAATCAGCCCCAGCATTTT; CDR3 protein: CASSQTGGASNQPQHF
CDR3 length: 14; D gene: NA; clone size: NA; V gene: TRBV3-1; J gene: TRBJ1-1; CDR3 DNA: TGTGCCAGCAGCCAAGAAGGGGGATGGACTGAAGCTTTCTTT; CDR3 protein: CASSQEGGWTEAFF
CDR3 length: 12; D gene: TRBD2; clone size: NA; V gene: TRBV7-9; J gene: TRBJ2-7; CDR3 DNA: TGTGCCAGCAGCCCGGGGGGGGAGGAGCAGTACTTC; CDR3 protein: CASSPGGEEQYF
CDR3 length: 15; D gene: TRBD2; clone size: many; V gene: TRBV29-1; J gene: TRBJ2-7; CDR3 DNA: TGCAGCGTGACGACCCAACTAGCGGGATCCTACGAGCAGTACTTC; CDR3 protein: CSVTTQLAGSYEQYF
CDR3 length: 13; D gene: TRBD1; clone size: many; V gene: TRBV7-2; J gene: TRBJ1-5; CDR3 DNA: TGTGCCAGCAGCTTCGACAGGGATCAGCCCCAGCATTTT; CDR3 protein: CASSFDRDQPQHF
CDR3 length: 14; D gene: NA; clone size: NA; V gene: TRBV28; J gene: TRBJ1-1; CDR3 DNA: TGTGCCAGCAGTTTACCAGGAGGGAACACTGAAGCTTTCTTT; CDR3 protein: CASSLPGGNTEAFF
CDR3 length: 15; D gene: NA; clone size: NA; V gene: TRBV27; J gene: TRBJ2-1; CDR3 DNA: TGTGCCAGCAGGCCTCCAGAAGGCTTTTACAATGAGCAGTTCTTC; CDR3 protein: CASRPPEGFYNEQFF
CDR3 length: 15; D gene: NA; clone size: many; V gene: TRBV6-1; J gene: TRBJ1-2; CDR3 DNA: TGTGCCAGCAGCCTTTCCGTGGGATTTAACTATGGCTACACCTTC; CDR3 protein: CASSLSVGFNYGYTF
CDR3 length: 16; D gene: TRBD2; clone size: NA; V gene: TRBV28; J gene: TRBJ2-1; CDR3 DNA: TGTGCCAGCAGTTTGGGGCCAGCGGGAGGTCATGACGAGCAGTTCTTC; CDR3 protein: CASSLGPAGGHDEQFF
CDR3 length: 14; D gene: NA; clone size: many; V gene: TRBV12-3/TRBV12-4; J gene: TRBJ2-4; CDR3 DNA: TGTGCCAGCAGTCTAACAGGGGCCAAAAACATTCAGTACTTC; CDR3 protein: CASSLTGAKNIQYF
CDR3 length: 10; D gene: NA; clone size: few; V gene: TRBV10-2; J gene: TRBJ2-7; CDR3 DNA: TGCGCCACTCAGGGGCCAGGGCAGTACTTC; CDR3 protein: CATQGPGQYF
CDR3 length: 12; D gene: NA; clone size: many; V gene: TRBV3-1; J gene: TRBJ2-7; CDR3 DNA: TGTGCCAGCAGCCATCACAGCTACGAGCAGTACTTC; CDR3 protein: CASSHHSYEQYF
CDR3 length: 14; D gene: TRBD1; clone size: many; V gene: TRBV27; J gene: TRBJ1-5; CDR3 DNA: TGTGCCAGCAGCCTACAGGGGGGTAATCAGCCCCAGCATTTT; CDR3 protein: CASSLQGGNQPQHF
CDR3 length: 14; D gene: TRBD1; clone size: NA; V gene: TRBV29-1; J gene: TRBJ2-3; CDR3 DNA: TGCAGCGTTAACCAGGGGGACCTCACAGATACGCAGTATTTT; CDR3 protein: CSVNQGDLTDTQYF
CDR3 length: 12; D gene: NA; clone size: few; V gene: TRBV6-2/TRBV6-3; J gene: TRBJ2-7; CDR3 DNA: TGTGCCAGCAGTTACGTCAGGGTCGAGCAGTACTTC; CDR3 protein: CASSYVRVEQYF
CDR3 length: 15; D gene: NA; clone size: NA; V gene: TRBV18; J gene: TRBJ2-7; CDR3 DNA: TGTGCCAGCTCCCCCACCCTCAGCGCTTCCTACGAGCAGTACTTC; CDR3 protein: CASSPTLSASYEQYF
CDR3 length: 13; D gene: NA; clone size: NA; V gene: TRBV29-1; J gene: TRBJ2-7; CDR3 DNA: TGCAGCGTTGAATCCGGCAACCAGCGGGAGCAGTACTTC; CDR3 protein: CSVESGNQREQYF
CDR3 length: 15; D gene: NA; clone size: many; V gene: TRBV10-3; J gene: TRBJ1-1; CDR3 DNA: TGTGCCATCAGTGGGACAGAAGCAATGAACACTGAAGCTTTCTTT; CDR3 protein: CAISGTEAMNTEAFF
CDR3 length: 15; D gene: NA; clone size: many; V gene: TRBV15; J gene: TRBJ2-1; CDR3 DNA: TGTGCCACCAGCAGAGAAGGGAGTCGGTACAATGAGCAGTTCTTC; CDR3 protein: CATSREGSRYNEQFF
CDR3 length: 14; D gene: NA; clone size: many; V gene: TRBV28; J gene: TRBJ2-5; CDR3 DNA: TGTGCCAGCAGTTTGTACGGGGCTTGGGAGACCCAGTACTTC; CDR3 protein: CASSLYGAWETQYF
CDR3 length: 14; D gene: NA; clone size: many; V gene: TRBV7-2; J gene: TRBJ2-5; CDR3 DNA: TGTGCCAGCAGCTTAGAGGAAGGCCGGGGGACCCAGTACTTC; CDR3 protein: CASSLEEGRGTQYF
CDR3 length: 16; D gene: TRBD1; clone size: many; V gene: TRBV28; J gene: TRBJ2-7; CDR3 DNA: TGTGCCAGCAGTTCGACGGACAGGGGCAACTCCTACGAGCAGTACTTC; CDR3 protein: CASSSTDRGNSYEQYF